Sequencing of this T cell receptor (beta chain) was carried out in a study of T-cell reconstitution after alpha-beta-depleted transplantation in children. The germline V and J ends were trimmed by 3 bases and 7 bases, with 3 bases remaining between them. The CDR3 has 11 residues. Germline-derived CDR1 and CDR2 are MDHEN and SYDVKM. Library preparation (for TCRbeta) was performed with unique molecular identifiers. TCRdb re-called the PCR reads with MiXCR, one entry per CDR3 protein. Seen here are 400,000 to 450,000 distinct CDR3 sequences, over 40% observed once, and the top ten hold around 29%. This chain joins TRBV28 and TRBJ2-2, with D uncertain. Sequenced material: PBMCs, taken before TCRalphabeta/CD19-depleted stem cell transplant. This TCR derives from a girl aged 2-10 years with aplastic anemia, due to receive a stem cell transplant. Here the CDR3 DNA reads TGTGCCAGCAGTTTGGACGGGGAGCTGTTTTTT. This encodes CASSLDGELFF.